Each of the 10 T cell receptor beta chains below was sequenced from the same sample in a study of lymphopenia after photon versus proton radiotherapy. Sequencing was performed with immunoSEQ multiplex PCR; in TCRdb, only in-frame clones are kept and a portion is missing. Altogether fewer than 30,000 clones are present, roughly 90% being singletons, with the ten largest covering roughly 18%. The source material was peripheral blood, sampled from a patient treated with photon-based radiotherapy. The receptors were gathered from a man aged 45-65 years with gastric cancer.

V is TRBV11-2 and J is TRBJ2-1; the D gene could be TRBD1 or TRBD2 (5 bases each). Per germline, CDR1 SGHAT and CDR2 FQNNGV. V was cut by 5 bases and J by 9 bases, with 17 bases left in between. The CDR3 runs 14 residues. CDR3 sequence reads: CASSRHGASPEQFF. The CDR3 DNA sequence: TGTGCCAGCAGCCGCCACGGGGCTAGCCCTGAGCAGTTCTTC.

The gene calls are TRBV5-1 and TRBJ1-2, with D uncertain. CDR1 and CDR2 (germline): SGHRS, YFSETQ. With 5 bases removed from V and 7 bases from J, the gap between germline ends came to 9 bases. The CDR3 is 11 residues long. The CDR3 DNA follows: TGCGCCAGCAGAGATGTAGGTGGCTACACCTTC. It specifies CASRDVGGYTF.

The genes are TRBV7-2 and TRBJ2-7; a weak D match, TRBD2 (5 bases). The CDR3 runs to 14 residues. Germline values: CDR1 SGHTA, CDR2 FQGNSA. V lost 4 bases to trimming and J lost 4 bases, with 14 bases between them. The CDR3 DNA reads TGTGCCAGCAGCTCATTTGGGGAGTTGTACGAGCAGTACTTC. Its translation is CASSSFGELYEQYF.

The chain recombines TRBV15 with TRBJ2-4, with TRBD1 matching 7 bases. Looked up from germline, CDR1 is LNHNV and CDR2 is YYDKDF (reference sequence). This CDR3 spans 13 amino acids. Losses at the gene ends were 8 bases for V and 6 bases for J; bases not matched to a gene: 7. The CDR3 spells CATQGEGANIQYF. The CDR3 nucleotides are TGTGCCACCCAGGGAGAGGGGGCAAACATTCAGTACTTC.

The chain carries TRBV7-2 and TRBJ1-2, with 8 bases aligning to TRBD1. Germline values: CDR1 SGHTA, CDR2 FQGNSA. The length of the CDR3 is 13 residues. The junction had 3 bases not matched to a gene; V was cut back by 5 bases and J by 4 bases. This CDR3 reads CASSTGQGYGYTF. Written as DNA, the CDR3 is TGTGCCAGCAGCACAGGACAGGGCTATGGCTACACCTTC.

The gene calls are TRBV25-1 and TRBJ1-1; TRBD1 agrees at 8 bases. CDR3 size: 14 residues. The J segment lost 3 bases and the V segment lost 8 bases, leaving 8 bases of the junction unmatched. The germline V gene has CDR1 MGHDK and CDR2 SYGVNS. Here the CDR3 DNA reads TGTGCCAGCCCTAACGGACAGGGCGACACTGAAGCTTTCTTT. Amino acid sequence: CASPNGQGDTEAFF. The variable domain in full, with the rest retrieved from reference TRBV25-1 and TRBJ1-1, is EADIYQTPRYLVIGTGKKITLECSQTMGHDKMYWYQQDPGMELHLIHYSYGVNSTEKGDLSSESTVSRIRTEHFPLTLESARPSHTSQYLCASPNGQGDTEAFFGQGTRLTVV.

The CDR3 DNA reads as TGTGCCAGTAGTTCGGGACGGATTAATGAAAAACTGTTTTTT. As protein: CASSSGRINEKLFF. The chain uses TRBV19 and TRBJ1-4, with D possibly TRBD1 on 5 matching bases. The CDR3 length is 14 residues. The ends were cut back, 5 bases at V and 4 bases at J, with 11 bases in the middle. CDR1 LNHDA and CDR2 SQIVND come from the germline V gene (reference sequence).

This rearrangement joins TRBV7-2 to TRBJ1-2; 9 bases match TRBD1. The CDR3 is 19 residues long. The J segment lost 5 bases and the V segment lost 5 bases, leaving 21 bases of the junction unmatched. CDR1 and CDR2 from the germline V gene are SGHTA and FQGNSA. CDR3 sequence: CASSQTGGEGSPHLYGYTF. The CDR3 DNA sequence: TGTGCCAGCAGCCAAACAGGGGGCGAAGGTTCCCCGCATCTTTATGGCTACACCTTC.

This rearrangement joins TRBV9 to TRBJ2-7; D remains ambiguous. Germline-derived CDR1 and CDR2 are SGDLS and YYNGEE. V was shortened by 4 bases and J by 3 bases, with 17 bases between the two germline ends. The CDR3 is 15 amino acids. CDR3 DNA: TGTGCCAGCAGCCCCCGTAGGACCGCGTACTACGAGCAGTACTTC. It encodes CASSPRRTAYYEQYF.

The count of this clone is one. The genes are TRBV5-5 and TRBJ1-1; D is uncertain. The CDR3 runs to 15 residues. Germline CDR1 reads SGHKS; CDR2 reads YYEKEE (reference sequence). The ends were cut back, 3 bases at V and 2 bases at J, with 14 bases in the middle. CDR3 region: CASSSSWVPNTEAFF. CDR3 in DNA: TGTGCCAGCAGCTCCTCGTGGGTTCCAAACACTGAAGCTTTCTTT.